The sample holds a few counts of the clone carrying this TCR beta chain. Its antigen is still unknown. This record belongs to a study of shared clonotypes between healthy human individuals. V was shortened by 6 bases and J by 7 bases, with 9 bases between the two germline ends. CDR1 KGHSH and CDR2 LQKENI come from the germline V gene. The CDR3 has 12 amino acids. TCRdb's copy holds only in-frame clones and misses some; the assay was immunoSEQ multiplex PCR. The data hold 2 million to 2.5 million clones, with roughly 93% observed a single time. General study points: Some naive CD4 clonotypes, about 5%, turned up in common across four donors.

This TCR was recovered from a man between 18 and 35 years old in good health. Some clones in this sample may be carry-over from other donors' samples. The sample taken for sequencing was naive CD4+ T cells from PBMCs. The subset: CD45RA+ positively selected. The chain combines TRBV18 with TRBJ2-2, with no clear D. The CDR3 nucleotides are TGTGCCAGCTCGCTAGAGATCGGGGAGCTGTTTTTT. It translates to CASSLEIGELFF. The variable domain in full, completed from reference TRBV18 and TRBJ2-2, reads NAGVMQNPRHLVRRRGQEARLRCSPMKGHSHVYWYRQLPEEGLKFMVYLQKENIIDESGMPKERFSAEFPKEGPSILRIQQVVRGDSAAYFCASSLEIGELFFGEGSRLTVL.